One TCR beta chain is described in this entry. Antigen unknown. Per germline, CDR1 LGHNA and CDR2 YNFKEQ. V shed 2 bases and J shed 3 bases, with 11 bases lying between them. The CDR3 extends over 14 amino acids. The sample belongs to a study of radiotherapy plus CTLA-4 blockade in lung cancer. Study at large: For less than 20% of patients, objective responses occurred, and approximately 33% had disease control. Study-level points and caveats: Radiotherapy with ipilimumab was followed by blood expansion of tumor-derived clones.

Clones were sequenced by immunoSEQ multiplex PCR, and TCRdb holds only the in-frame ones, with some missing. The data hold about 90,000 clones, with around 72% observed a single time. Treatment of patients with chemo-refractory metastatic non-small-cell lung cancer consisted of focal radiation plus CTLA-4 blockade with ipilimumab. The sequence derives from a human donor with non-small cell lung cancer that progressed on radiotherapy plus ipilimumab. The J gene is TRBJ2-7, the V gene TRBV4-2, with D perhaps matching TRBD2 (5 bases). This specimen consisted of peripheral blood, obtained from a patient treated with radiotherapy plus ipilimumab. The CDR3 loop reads CASSQTLGSYEQYF. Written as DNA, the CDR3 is TGTGCCAGCAGCCAAACACTAGGCAGCTACGAGCAGTACTTC.